This T cell receptor beta chain derives from a study of T cells after yellow fever vaccination. Study-wide background: The SMART-Seq v4 Ultra Low Input method served to prepare the low-cell-number fractions. Study outcomes and limitations: It was a small share of clonotypes that appeared in both CD4 and CD8 compartments. Though weaker, the secondary response peaked faster, on day 5 versus 15.

This clonotype was observed many times. The antigen is not known. TCRdb itself ran the 5' RACE reads through MiXCR, one entry per CDR3 protein. This repertoire shows 300,000 to 400,000 distinct CDR3 sequences, under 5% found once; its top ten account for 20% to 25%. Germline V lookup: CDR1 LGHDT, CDR2 YNNKEL (reference sequence). V lost 3 bases and J lost 8, with 10 bases in between. CDR3 length: 12 residues. The clonotype was recovered from a man aged 18 to 30 who received the YFV17D yellow fever vaccine. The chain uses TRBV3-1 and TRBJ1-2; D may be TRBD1 (6 bases). Sample: PBMCs, taken 5 days after the yellow fever booster vaccination. The CDR3, as DNA: TGTGCCAGCAGCCATCCAGGGGAAGGCTACACCTTC. Translated: CASSHPGEGYTF.